This T cell receptor beta chain was captured by sequencing in a study of radiation and T cells in renal cell carcinoma. Study results and limitations: From baseline, blood top tumor clonotypes peaked at 2 weeks post-radiation.

The CDR3 sequence is 16 residues long. Germline CDR1 reads MNHEY; CDR2 reads SMNVEV (reference sequence). Unmatched junction bases numbered 2, after V lost 4 bases and J lost 2 bases. Method: immunoSEQ multiplex PCR; TCRdb's copy keeps in-frame clones and lacks some. Altogether approximately 70,000 clones are present, around 80% being singletons, with the ten largest covering about 6.4%. Time point meaning: blood 4 weeks post-SBRT, at nephrectomy. Described treatment: 15 Gy SBRT to primary tumor, nephrectomy 4 weeks later. Nephrectomy followed 15 Gy stereotactic body radiation by 4 weeks. Blood was sampled at baseline, 2 weeks and 4 weeks after SBRT. On this clone itself: Its antigen is unidentified.

The specimen comprised blood, sampled from a patient whose treatment included radiotherapy and nephrectomy. This sequence joins TRBV27 and TRBJ2-1; TRBD2 agrees at 13 bases. The clonotype originates from a man in his 60s with renal cell carcinoma. In nucleotides, the CDR3 is TGTGCCAGCAGTTCGACTAGCGGGGGGACCTACAATGAGCAGTTCTTC. Amino acid sequence: CASSSTSGGTYNEQFF.